The following is a TCR beta chain sequence with its context. The target antigen is unknown. The sample comes from a study of cytomegalovirus exposure and HLA in healthy donors. Whole-study findings and limits: Reports indicated that the classifier achieved high specificity and sensitivity in diagnosing cytomegalovirus status. On later analysis, the bulk of CMV-associated TCR beta chains appeared to be HLA-restricted.

Trimming took 3 bases from V and 4 from J, leaving 11 bases between them. The CDR3 has 15 residues. In germline, CDR1 is SGDLS, CDR2 YYNGEE. The study ran its PCR with 60 Vbeta and 13 Jbeta primers. Sequenced by immunoSEQ multiplex PCR; TCRdb stores in-frame clones only, minus some. The sample consists of about 130,000 clones, 84% of them appearing once. This chain links TRBV9 with TRBJ1-6; no clear D gene. The clonotype originates from a man in his forties or fifties in good health and CMV-seronegative. Source material: PBMCs. CDR3 loop: CASSGREEYNSPLHF. CDR3 DNA: TGTGCCAGCAGCGGGAGAGAGGAGTATAATTCACCCCTCCACTTT.